These 14 T cell receptor beta chains were all obtained from the same sample, sequenced in a study of PD-1 blockade in classical Hodgkin lymphoma. The repertoire was sequenced with immunoSEQ multiplex PCR; TCRdb's copy has only in-frame clones and lacks some. This sample has fewer than 90,000 clones, with under 90% found just once. All the patients suffered relapse after autologous stem cell transplantation, and brentuximab vedotin exposure differed. Source: peripheral blood mononuclear cells (PBMCs), taken at baseline. The receptor set was obtained from a human donor with classical Hodgkin lymphoma.

The V gene is TRBV7-7, the J gene TRBJ2-1; 10 bases agree with TRBD1. Germline CDR1 is SSHAT and CDR2 is FNYEAQ (reference sequence). This CDR3 spans 14 amino acids. V lost 4 bases to trimming and J lost 7 bases; unmatched junction nucleotides: 4. CDR3 protein: CASSSGQGINEQFF. CDR3 sequence (DNA): TGTGCCAGCAGCTCGGGACAGGGGATAAATGAGCAGTTCTTC.

The chain combines TRBV5-1 with TRBJ2-2; no reliable D call. The CDR3 loop spans 16 amino acids. Between the trimmed V and J ends, which lost 3 bases and 0 bases, there was a span of 12 bases. Germline CDR1 and CDR2: SGHRS and YFSETQ. The CDR3 DNA reads as TGCGCCAGCAGCTGGCTCGGGCGGACGAACACCGGGGAGCTGTTTTTT. Its translation is CASSWLGRTNTGELFF.

The chain employs TRBV18 and TRBJ2-5; D may be TRBD2 (6 bases). V was cut by 5 bases and J by 4 bases, with 11 bases left in between. Germline CDR1 KGHSH, CDR2 LQKENI. This CDR3 has 13 amino acids. Written as DNA, the CDR3 is TGTGCCAGCTCAGTGAACGGGAGAGAGACCCAGTACTTC. Its protein product is CASSVNGRETQYF.

The rearrangement links TRBV5-1 to TRBJ2-2; no firm D call. The germline V gene encodes CDR1 SGHRS and CDR2 YFSETQ. The V gene lost 4 bases and the J gene lost 7 bases, with 17 bases spanning the gap. There are 15 residues in the CDR3. This CDR3 is CASSLDSTDFGELFF. The DNA for the CDR3 is TGCGCCAGCAGCCTGGATTCGACCGACTTCGGGGAGCTGTTTTTT.

The CDR3 region has the DNA TGTGCCAGCAGTGAAAGGGGGCTACTCCAAGAGACCCAGTACTTC. Encoded protein: CASSERGLLQETQYF. V and J are TRBV2 and TRBJ2-5; TRBD1 matches at 7 bases. The CDR3 runs 15 residues. The germline V gene encodes CDR1 SNHLY and CDR2 FYNNEI. V shed 2 bases and J 1 base; nucleotides not matched to a gene: 4.

J is TRBJ2-5 and V is TRBV5-8; D uncertain. Per the germline V gene, CDR1 is SGHTS and CDR2 is YDEGEE. Trimming removed 0 bases from V and 2 bases from J, with 8 bases in between. The CDR3 spans 14 residues. This CDR3 reads CASSLAESQETQYF. The DNA for the CDR3 is TGTGCCAGCAGCTTGGCGGAGTCACAAGAGACCCAGTACTTC.

The V call is TRBV18, the J call TRBJ1-2; 7 bases agree with TRBD1. Looked up from germline, CDR1 is KGHSH and CDR2 is LQKENI. The CDR3 has 14 residues. Losses at the gene ends were 3 bases for V and 3 bases for J; bases not matched to a gene: 4. This CDR3 is CASSPTGTDYGYTF. Here the CDR3 DNA reads TGTGCCAGCTCACCGACAGGGACGGACTATGGCTACACCTTC.

CDR3 sequence (DNA): TGTGCCAGCACCGTGGACAGCTCTGGAAACACCATATATTTT. This encodes CASTVDSSGNTIYF. This rearrangement joins TRBV28 to TRBJ1-3; the D gene is possibly TRBD1 (6 bases). Between the trimmed V and J ends, which lost 7 bases and 0 bases, there was a span of 10 bases. Germline CDR1 MDHEN, CDR2 SYDVKM. The CDR3 is 14 residues long.

This clone came up once. The chain couples TRBV18 to TRBJ1-3; 11 bases map to TRBD1. The CDR3 is 18 residues long. CDR1 KGHSH and CDR2 LQKENI come from the germline V gene. V was clipped by 1 base and J by 1 base; unmatched bases: 6. The CDR3, as DNA: TGTGCCAGCTCACCACGGACAGGGGGCTCAGGTTCTGGAAACACCATATATTTT. This encodes CASSPRTGGSGSGNTIYF.

The V gene is TRBV5-5, the J gene TRBJ1-1; D may be TRBD1 (6 bases). The V end was cut by 1 base, the J end by 6 bases, with 7 bases between. This CDR3 is 12 amino acids long. From germline, CDR1 is SGHKS and CDR2 YYEKEE (reference sequence). DNA of the CDR3: TGTGCCAGCAGCTTGACAGGGTCTGAAGCTTTCTTT. This sequence encodes CASSLTGSEAFF.

The rearrangement joins TRBV18 to TRBJ2-7; D tentatively reads TRBD1 or TRBD2 (5 bases each). Germline-derived CDR1 and CDR2 are KGHSH and LQKENI. The CDR3 has 14 residues. V dropped 3 bases and J dropped 7 bases, with 16 bases sitting between them. The CDR3 region is CASSPEGTSAEQYF. CDR3 DNA sequence: TGTGCCAGCTCACCCGAGGGGACGTCCGCGGAGCAGTACTTC.

The V gene is TRBV18, the J gene TRBJ2-1, with unresolved D. There are 16 residues in the CDR3. The germline V gene has CDR1 KGHSH and CDR2 LQKENI. V was cut by 2 bases and J by 6 bases, with 17 bases left in between. The CDR3 sequence: CASSPVPLVQSNEQFF. The CDR3, as DNA: TGTGCCAGCTCACCAGTCCCTCTAGTGCAATCCAATGAGCAGTTCTTC. Filled out from reference TRBV18 and TRBJ2-1, the complete variable domain reads NAGVMQNPRHLVRRRGQEARLRCSPMKGHSHVYWYRQLPEEGLKFMVYLQKENIIDESGMPKERFSAEFPKEGPSILRIQQVVRGDSAAYFCASSPVPLVQSNEQFFGPGTRLTVL.

This chain uses TRBV27 with TRBJ2-3, with D maybe TRBD2 (5 bases). Deletions cut 7 bases from V and 2 bases from J, with 10 bases between. The CDR3 contains 13 residues. CDR1 is MNHEY, CDR2 SMNVEV, per germline (reference sequence). The CDR3 is CASKVGDTDTQYF. The CDR3 nucleotides are TGTGCCAGCAAAGTCGGGGACACAGATACGCAGTATTTT.

V and J are TRBV5-1 and TRBJ2-3; D could derive from TRBD1 or TRBD2 (5 bases each). Trimming cost V 1 base and J 3 bases, with 12 bases left between them. Germline V gene lookup returns CDR1 SGHRS and CDR2 YFSETQ. CDR3 length: 15 residues. CDR3 nucleotide sequence: TGCGCCAGCAGCTTGTCAGGGACCCCAACAGATACGCAGTATTTT. This sequence encodes CASSLSGTPTDTQYF.